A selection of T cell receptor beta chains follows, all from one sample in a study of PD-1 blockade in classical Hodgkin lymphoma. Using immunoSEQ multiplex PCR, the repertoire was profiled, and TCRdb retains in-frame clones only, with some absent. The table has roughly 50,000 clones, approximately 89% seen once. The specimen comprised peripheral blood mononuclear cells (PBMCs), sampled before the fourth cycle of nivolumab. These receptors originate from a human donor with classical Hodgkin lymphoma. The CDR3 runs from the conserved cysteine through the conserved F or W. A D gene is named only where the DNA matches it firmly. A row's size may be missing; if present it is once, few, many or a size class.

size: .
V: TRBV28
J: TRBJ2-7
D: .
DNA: TGTGCCAGCAGTTTACGGCAGGTTGAAGAGCAGTACTTC
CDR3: CASSLRQVEEQYF

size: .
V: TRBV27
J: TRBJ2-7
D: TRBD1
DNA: TGTGCCAGCAGTTTACACCAGGGGGCTCTGAACGAGCAGTACTTC
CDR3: CASSLHQGALNEQYF

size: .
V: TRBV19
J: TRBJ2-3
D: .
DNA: TGTGCCAGTAGTATGTTAGATGGAGATACGCAGTATTTT
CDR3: CASSMLDGDTQYF

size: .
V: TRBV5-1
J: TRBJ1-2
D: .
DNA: TGCGCCAGCAGCTTGGGGTGGACTAACTATGGCTACACCTTC
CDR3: CASSLGWTNYGYTF

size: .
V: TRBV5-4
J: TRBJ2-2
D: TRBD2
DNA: TGTGCCAGCAGCGCAGGGAGGGCCCACGGGGAGCTGTTTTTT
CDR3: CASSAGRAHGELFF

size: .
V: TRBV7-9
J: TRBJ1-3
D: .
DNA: TGTGCCAGCAGCCCCCAGAGGACAGCTAATCGAAACACCATATATTTT
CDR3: CASSPQRTANRNTIYF

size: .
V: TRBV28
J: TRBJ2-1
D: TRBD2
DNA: TGTGCCAGCAGGCCAGCTCTGGGACTAGCGGGAGAGAATGAGCAGTTCTTC
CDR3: CASRPALGLAGENEQFF

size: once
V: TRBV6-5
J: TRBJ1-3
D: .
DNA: TGTGCCAGCAGTTCCCTACAGCCATTCTCTGGAAACACCATATATTTT
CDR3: CASSSLQPFSGNTIYF

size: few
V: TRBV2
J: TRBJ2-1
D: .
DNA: TGTGCCAGCAGTGCGGTAGATGAGCAGTTCTTC
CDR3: CASSAVDEQFF

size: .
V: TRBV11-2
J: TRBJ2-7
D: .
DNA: TGTGCCAGCAGATCCGCTCGCCAAGCCTACGAGCAGTACTTC
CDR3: CASRSARQAYEQYF

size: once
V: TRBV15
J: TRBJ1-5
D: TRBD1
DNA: TGTGCCACCAGCAGAGATCTTAGGGACAGGCTGGGCCAGCCCCAGCATTTT
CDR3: CATSRDLRDRLGQPQHF

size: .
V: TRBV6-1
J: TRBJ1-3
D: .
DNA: TGTGCCACCAAAGTCCGGGGCTCTGGAAACACCATATATTTT
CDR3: CATKVRGSGNTIYF

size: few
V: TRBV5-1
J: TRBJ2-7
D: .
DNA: TGCGCCAGCAGCCCATCAACCGGGACGGCCAACTACGAGCAGTACTTC
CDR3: CASSPSTGTANYEQYF

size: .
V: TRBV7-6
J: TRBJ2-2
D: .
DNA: TGTGCCAGCAGCCGTATGACAAGCACCGGGGAGCTGTTTTTT
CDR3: CASSRMTSTGELFF

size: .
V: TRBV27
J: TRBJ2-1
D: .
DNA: TGTGCCAGCAGTTTATTCCAGACCTACAATGAGCAGTTCTTC
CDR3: CASSLFQTYNEQFF

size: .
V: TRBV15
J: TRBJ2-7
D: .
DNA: TGTGCCACCAGCAGAGTTTCCTCCTACGAGCAGTACTTC
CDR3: CATSRVSSYEQYF

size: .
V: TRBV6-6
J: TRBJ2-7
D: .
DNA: TGTGCCAGCAGTTATCGGGACAATACCTACGAGCAGTACTTC
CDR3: CASSYRDNTYEQYF

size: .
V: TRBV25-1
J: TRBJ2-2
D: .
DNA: TGTGCCAGCAGTGCAAGGTCAGGCACCGGGGAGCTGTTTTTT
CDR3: CASSARSGTGELFF

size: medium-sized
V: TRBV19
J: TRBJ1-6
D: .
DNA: TGTGCCAGTGGATCGGGACGCTATAATTCACCCCTCCACTTT
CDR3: CASGSGRYNSPLHF

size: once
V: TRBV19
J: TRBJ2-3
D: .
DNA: TGTGCCAGTAGTATAGGTACAGCTTCCACAGATACGCAGTATTTT
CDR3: CASSIGTASTDTQYF

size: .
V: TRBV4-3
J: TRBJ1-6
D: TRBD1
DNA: TGCGCCAGCAGCCAAGGAGGACAGGGCTATAATTCACCCCTCCACTTT
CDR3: CASSQGGQGYNSPLHF

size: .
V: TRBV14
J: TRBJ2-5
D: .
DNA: TGTGCCAGCAGCCAGGGTTACAGGAGGGGAGAGACCCAGTACTTC
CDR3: CASSQGYRRGETQYF

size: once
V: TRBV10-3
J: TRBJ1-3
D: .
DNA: TGTGCCATCAGTGAGTCCTGGGGGCGGACTGGAAACACCATATATTTT
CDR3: CAISESWGRTGNTIYF

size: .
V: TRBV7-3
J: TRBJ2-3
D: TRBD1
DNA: TGTGCCAGCAGCAACAAACAGGGGGCAACAGATACGCAGTATTTT
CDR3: CASSNKQGATDTQYF

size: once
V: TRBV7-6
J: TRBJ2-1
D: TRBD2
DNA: TGTGCCAGCAGCTTAGCGCCCGTTGGGGATGGGACTAGGAGAAATGAGCAGTTCTTC
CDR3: CASSLAPVGDGTRRNEQFF

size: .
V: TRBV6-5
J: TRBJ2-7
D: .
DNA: TGTGCCAGCACTCAAGGCGGCAGGGCACGCGAGCAGTACTTC
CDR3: CASTQGGRAREQYF

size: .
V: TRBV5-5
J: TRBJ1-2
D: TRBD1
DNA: TGTGCCAGCAGCCAACAGGGGCACGACTATGGCTACACCTTC
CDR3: CASSQQGHDYGYTF

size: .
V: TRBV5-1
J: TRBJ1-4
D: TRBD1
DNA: TGCGCCAGCAGCTCGGGGGGACAGGCTAATGAAAAACTGTTTTTT
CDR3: CASSSGGQANEKLFF

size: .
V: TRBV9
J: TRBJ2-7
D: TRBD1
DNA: TGTGCCAGCAGCGCTGGTGTGACAGGGATATACGAGCAGTACTTC
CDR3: CASSAGVTGIYEQYF

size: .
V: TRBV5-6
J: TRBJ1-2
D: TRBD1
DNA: TGTGCCAGCAGCTCCGGACAGGGAACTTATGGCCACACCTTC
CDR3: CASSSGQGTYGHTF

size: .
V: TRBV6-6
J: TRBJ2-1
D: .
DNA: TGTGCCAGCGGTTCGTTCCGGGAGCAGTTCTTC
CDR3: CASGSFREQFF

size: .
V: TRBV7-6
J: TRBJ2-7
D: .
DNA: TGTGCCAGCAGCTTATTGGGGAGCTACGAGCAGTACTTC
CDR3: CASSLLGSYEQYF

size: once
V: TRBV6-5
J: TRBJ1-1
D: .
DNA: TGTGCCAGCAGCCAGGACACCTTGAACACTGAAGCTTTCTTT
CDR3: CASSQDTLNTEAFF

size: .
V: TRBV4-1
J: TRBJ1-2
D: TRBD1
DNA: TGCGCCAGCAGCCAATTATGGGTCCCGGGACAGGGTCTCGGACTTAGTTTTGGCTACACCTTC
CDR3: CASSQLWVPGQGLGLSFGYTF

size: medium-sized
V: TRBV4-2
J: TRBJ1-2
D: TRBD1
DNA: TGTGCCAGCAGCCAAGAGGGACAGGGGAACTATGGCTACACCTTC
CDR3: CASSQEGQGNYGYTF

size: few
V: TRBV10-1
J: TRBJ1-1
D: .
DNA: TGCGCCACCCAACGAGAATCGGGCACTGAAGCTTTCTTT
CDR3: CATQRESGTEAFF

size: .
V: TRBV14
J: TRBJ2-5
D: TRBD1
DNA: TGTGCCAGCAGCCAAGATAGCCGGACAGGCCAAGAGACCCAGTACTTC
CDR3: CASSQDSRTGQETQYF

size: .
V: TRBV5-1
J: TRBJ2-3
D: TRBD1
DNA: TGCGCCAGCGGGGACAGGCTCACAGATACGCAGTATTTT
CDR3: CASGDRLTDTQYF

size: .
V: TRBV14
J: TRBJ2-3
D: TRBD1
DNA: TGTGCCAGCAGCCGTCGAGACAGGGCCACAGATACGCAGTATTTT
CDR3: CASSRRDRATDTQYF

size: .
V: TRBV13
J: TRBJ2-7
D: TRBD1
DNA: TGTGCCAGCAGCCCCCGGACAGGGGGTCTCTACGAGCAGTACTTC
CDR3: CASSPRTGGLYEQYF

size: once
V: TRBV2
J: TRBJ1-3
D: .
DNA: TGTGCCAGCAGTGAAGCCCCAGGACGCACCTTCTCTGGAAACACCATATATTTT
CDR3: CASSEAPGRTFSGNTIYF

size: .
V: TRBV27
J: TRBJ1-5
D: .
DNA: TGTGCCAGCAGTTTTGGCGGGGGAACGGGGCCCCAGCATTTT
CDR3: CASSFGGGTGPQHF

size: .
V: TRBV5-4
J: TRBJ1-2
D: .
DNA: TGTGCCAGCAGGCGTGAGCAACGAGGGAAGAGGGGTTATGGCTACACCTTC
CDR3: CASRREQRGKRGYGYTF

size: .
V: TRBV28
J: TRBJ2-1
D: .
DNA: TGTGCCAGCAGTTTAGGTAGGGGGTTTAGGACCTACAATGAGCAGTTCTTC
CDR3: CASSLGRGFRTYNEQFF

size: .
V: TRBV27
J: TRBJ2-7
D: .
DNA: TGTGCCAGCAGCCCGCCGGGCCCCCTGGGGGAGCAGTACTTC
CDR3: CASSPPGPLGEQYF

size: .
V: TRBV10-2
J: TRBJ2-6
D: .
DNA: TGCGCCAGCACCCCCGTTCCTACCGCCTCTGGGGCCAACGTCCTGACTTTC
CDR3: CASTPVPTASGANVLTF

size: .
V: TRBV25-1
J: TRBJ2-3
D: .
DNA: TGTGCCAGCAGTGAGTTTTCCGCGAACACAGATACGCAGTATTTT
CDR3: CASSEFSANTDTQYF

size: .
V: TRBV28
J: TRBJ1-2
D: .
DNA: TGTGCCAGCACCCAAGCGGGGAACTATGGCTACACCTTC
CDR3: CASTQAGNYGYTF

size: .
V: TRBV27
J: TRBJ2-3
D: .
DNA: TGTGCCAGCAGTTCCAACTTAGCGGTAGATACGCAGTATTTT
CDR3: CASSSNLAVDTQYF

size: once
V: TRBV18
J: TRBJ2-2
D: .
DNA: TGTGCCAGCTCACCAAAGACAGGTCTTACCGGGGAGCTGTTTTTT
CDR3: CASSPKTGLTGELFF